This TCR beta chain was sequenced during a study of tumor-infiltrating lymphocytes in primary liver carcinoma. Looking at the study overall: Surgical resection treated primary liver carcinoma in the patients.

Study observations and caveats: It was tumor-adjacent and tumor-blood pairs that overlapped less than tumor region pairs did.

This clonotype has more than one count but fewer than ten. Its antigen is not identified. Constant-region priming of about 520 ng total RNA yielded TCR beta cDNA. It was through three nested multiplex PCR rounds of slightly modified ARM-PCR that TCR beta libraries arose. The two initial PCR rounds, 9 to 11 cycles each, used TRBV1-TRBV30 forward and C-beta reverse primers. TCRdb used MiXCR to reprocess the multiplex PCR reads, holding one entry per CDR3 protein. The sample shows some 180,000 distinct CDR3 sequences, over 45% of them seen only once. Researchers drew blood RNA from unsorted whole blood and extracted germline DNA as well. The germline V and J ends were trimmed by 3 bases and 0 bases, with 8 bases remaining between them. The CDR3 totals 14 residues.

The receptor's source is a man aged 35 to 55 with primary liver carcinoma and hepatitis B virus infection. The rearrangement uses TRBV12-3 or TRBV12-4 and TRBJ1-1, with D perhaps TRBD1 (5 bases). The material sequenced was peripheral blood. The CDR3 sequence is CASSFAGLNTEAFF. In DNA, the CDR3 is TGTGCCAGCAGTTTTGCAGGGCTGAACACTGAAGCTTTCTTT.